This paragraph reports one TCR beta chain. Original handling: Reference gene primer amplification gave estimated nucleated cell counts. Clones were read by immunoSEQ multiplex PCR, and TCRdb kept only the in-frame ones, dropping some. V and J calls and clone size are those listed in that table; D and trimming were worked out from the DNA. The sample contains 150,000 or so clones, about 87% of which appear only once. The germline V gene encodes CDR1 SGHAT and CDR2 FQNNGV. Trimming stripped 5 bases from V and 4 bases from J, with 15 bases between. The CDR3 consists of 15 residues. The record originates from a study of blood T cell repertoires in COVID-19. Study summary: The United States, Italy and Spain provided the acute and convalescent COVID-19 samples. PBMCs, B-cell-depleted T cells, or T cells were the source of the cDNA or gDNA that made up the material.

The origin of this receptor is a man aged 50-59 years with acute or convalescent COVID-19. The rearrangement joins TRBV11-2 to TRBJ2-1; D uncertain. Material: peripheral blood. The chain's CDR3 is CASSRRLGSYNEQFF. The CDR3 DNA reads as TGTGCCAGCAGCCGCCGCTTGGGCTCATACAATGAGCAGTTCTTC.